This T cell receptor (beta chain) came from a study of T cells in Graves' hyperthyroidism and ophthalmopathy. Germline assignment: CDR1 MGHDK and CDR2 SYGVNS. The V end was cut by 8 bases, the J end by 4 bases, with 11 bases between. This CDR3 is built from 12 residues. TCR beta CDR3 regions were amplified from RNA transcripts. First-round RT-PCR targeting the TCR CDR3 was performed with the HTBI primer set. TCRdb itself ran the multiplex PCR reads through MiXCR, one entry per CDR3 protein. The table records over 500,000 distinct CDR3 sequences, about 45% of them present only once. Diagnoses rested on clinical symptoms, serum thyroxine and TRAb, thyroid ultrasound and orbital computed tomography.

This TCR derives from an adult woman with Graves' disease, either hyperthyroidism or ophthalmopathy (not recorded which). Sequenced: peripheral blood or thyroid tissue (not recorded which). The genes are TRBV25-1 and TRBJ1-1; D might be TRBD1 (5 bases). CDR3 sequence (DNA): TGTGCCAGCCAAACAGGTGGCACTGAAGCTTTCTTT. It translates to CASQTGGTEAFF.